The rows below give T cell receptor beta chains drawn from one sample of a study of CD8+CD57+ T cells in acquired aplastic anemia. TCRdb used MiXCR to reprocess the reads, holding one entry per CDR3 protein. The table includes 250,000 or so distinct CDR3 sequences, approximately 45% detected once. Sequences were obtained from sorted CD4+, CD8+, or CD8+CD57+ T cells (not recorded which) from PBMCs. The receptor set was obtained from a human donor with aplastic anemia. Each CDR3 is given with its conserved first and last residue. The order of the fields is clone size, D gene, V gene, J gene, CDR3 DNA, CDR3 protein. A D gene is named only where the DNA matches it firmly. Clone size is not always given. Where it is, it says once, few, many or a class for expanded clones.

clone size: many
D gene: -
V gene: TRBV7-9
J gene: TRBJ2-7
CDR3 DNA: TGTGCCAGCAGCCCGCGCTTTGGATCTTACGAGCAGTACTTC
CDR3 protein: CASSPRFGSYEQYF

clone size: once
D gene: -
V gene: TRBV10-3
J gene: TRBJ1-2
CDR3 DNA: TGTGCCATCAGTGAGGGGGTCCAGGGCTACACCTTC
CDR3 protein: CAISEGVQGYTF

clone size: many
D gene: -
V gene: TRBV9
J gene: TRBJ1-6
CDR3 DNA: TGTGCCAGCAGCGGTACAGGGAATTCACCCCTCCACTTT
CDR3 protein: CASSGTGNSPLHF

clone size: once
D gene: -
V gene: TRBV25-1
J gene: TRBJ2-1
CDR3 DNA: TGTGCCAGCTCACCAAGACAGCTCTCGGGATTGGGTGAGCAGTTCTTC
CDR3 protein: CASSPRQLSGLGEQFF

clone size: many
D gene: TRBD1
V gene: TRBV5-5
J gene: TRBJ1-4
CDR3 DNA: TGTGCCAGCAGCTTGAGGGACAGGGTTAATGAAAAACTGTTTTTT
CDR3 protein: CASSLRDRVNEKLFF

clone size: few
D gene: TRBD1
V gene: TRBV3-1
J gene: TRBJ2-1
CDR3 DNA: TGTGCCAGCAGCAGACCGGGACAGAGTAATGAGCAGTTCTTC
CDR3 protein: CASSRPGQSNEQFF

clone size: -
D gene: -
V gene: TRBV12-3/TRBV12-4
J gene: TRBJ1-5
CDR3 DNA: TGTGCCAGCAGTTTAAGGTGGCCTGTCTCGCGGGGAAAGTATCAGCCCCAGCATTTT
CDR3 protein: CASSLRWPVSRGKYQPQHF

clone size: many
D gene: -
V gene: TRBV15
J gene: TRBJ2-3
CDR3 DNA: TGTGCCACCAGCAGAGTCCGTGGCAGCACAGATACGCAGTATTTT
CDR3 protein: CATSRVRGSTDTQYF

clone size: -
D gene: -
V gene: TRBV7-8
J gene: TRBJ2-5
CDR3 DNA: TGTGCCAGCAGCTTTAGGGACTTGGAAGAGACCCAGTACTTC
CDR3 protein: CASSFRDLEETQYF

clone size: many
D gene: TRBD1
V gene: TRBV19
J gene: TRBJ1-1
CDR3 DNA: TGTGCCAGTAGTATATACAGGGGAATGAACACTGAAGCTTTCTTT
CDR3 protein: CASSIYRGMNTEAFF

clone size: -
D gene: TRBD2
V gene: TRBV20-1
J gene: TRBJ2-7
CDR3 DNA: TGCAGTGCTAGAGGCGGGACTAGCGGCTCCTACGAGCAGTACTTC
CDR3 protein: CSARGGTSGSYEQYF

clone size: -
D gene: -
V gene: TRBV29-1
J gene: TRBJ1-2
CDR3 DNA: TGCAGCGTTGAACTGTGGGGCGACTATGGCTACACCTTC
CDR3 protein: CSVELWGDYGYTF

clone size: many
D gene: -
V gene: TRBV6-5
J gene: TRBJ2-3
CDR3 DNA: TGTGCCAGCAGTTATGCCCATAAAGCAGATACGCAGTATTTT
CDR3 protein: CASSYAHKADTQYF

clone size: -
D gene: TRBD2
V gene: TRBV10-1
J gene: TRBJ2-1
CDR3 DNA: TGCGCCAGCAGGTCTAGCGGGATCAATGAGCAGTTCTTC
CDR3 protein: CASRSSGINEQFF

clone size: -
D gene: TRBD1
V gene: TRBV25-1
J gene: TRBJ2-5
CDR3 DNA: TGTGCCAGCAGTGGACCGGGACAGGGGGCGCGTGAGACCCAGTACTTC
CDR3 protein: CASSGPGQGARETQYF

clone size: -
D gene: -
V gene: TRBV7-2
J gene: TRBJ1-5
CDR3 DNA: TGTGCCAGCAGCTTAGAGGGCTTCAATCAGCCCCAGCATTTT
CDR3 protein: CASSLEGFNQPQHF

clone size: once
D gene: -
V gene: TRBV12-3/TRBV12-4
J gene: TRBJ2-5
CDR3 DNA: TGTGCCAGCAGCCAAGTGACAGCAGAGACCCAGTACTTC
CDR3 protein: CASSQVTAETQYF

clone size: many
D gene: -
V gene: TRBV24-1
J gene: TRBJ2-2
CDR3 DNA: TGTGCCACCAGTAGACGACAGACGAACACCGGGGAGCTGTTTTTT
CDR3 protein: CATSRRQTNTGELFF

clone size: -
D gene: TRBD2
V gene: TRBV15
J gene: TRBJ2-5
CDR3 DNA: TGTGCCACCAGCTTAAGGACTAGCGGGAGCTGGTTCGGGGAGACCCAGTACTTC
CDR3 protein: CATSLRTSGSWFGETQYF

clone size: -
D gene: -
V gene: TRBV5-1
J gene: TRBJ2-7
CDR3 DNA: TGCGCCAGCAGCTTGGCCTTCACAGGGGAGGACGAGCAGTACTTC
CDR3 protein: CASSLAFTGEDEQYF

clone size: -
D gene: -
V gene: TRBV19
J gene: TRBJ1-5
CDR3 DNA: TGTGCCAGTAGTATAAAGGACTGGGACAATCGGCCCCAGCATTTT
CDR3 protein: CASSIKDWDNRPQHF

clone size: -
D gene: TRBD1
V gene: TRBV2
J gene: TRBJ1-2
CDR3 DNA: TGTGCCGGGCTGGGGGCGAATCTCCAAGGAAGGGGGCTCTTCTATGGCTACACCTTC
CDR3 protein: CAGLGANLQGRGLFYGYTF

clone size: many
D gene: -
V gene: TRBV12-3/TRBV12-4
J gene: TRBJ1-6
CDR3 DNA: TGTGCCAGCAGGCCCCAAGGGGAAGGACATAATTCACCCCTCCACTTT
CDR3 protein: CASRPQGEGHNSPLHF

clone size: many
D gene: -
V gene: TRBV5-6
J gene: TRBJ1-1
CDR3 DNA: TGTGCCAGCAGCTTATCTAAAGCCACTGAAGCTTTCTTT
CDR3 protein: CASSLSKATEAFF

clone size: -
D gene: -
V gene: TRBV5-1
J gene: TRBJ1-4
CDR3 DNA: TGCGCCAGCACCGACAAGAGCAGGACTGAAAAACTGTTTTTT
CDR3 protein: CASTDKSRTEKLFF

clone size: many
D gene: TRBD1
V gene: TRBV5-4
J gene: TRBJ2-7
CDR3 DNA: TGTGCCAGCAGCGGGACAGGGAATCCCTACGAGCAGTACTTC
CDR3 protein: CASSGTGNPYEQYF

clone size: many
D gene: -
V gene: TRBV20-1
J gene: TRBJ2-2
CDR3 DNA: TGCAGTGCTAGTAGAAAGGTCGGGGAGCTGTTTTTT
CDR3 protein: CSASRKVGELFF

clone size: -
D gene: -
V gene: TRBV20-1
J gene: TRBJ2-7
CDR3 DNA: TGCAGTACAATCCCCTTACAGGCCGCATCCTACGAGCAGTACTTC
CDR3 protein: CSTIPLQAASYEQYF

clone size: -
D gene: TRBD2
V gene: TRBV20-1
J gene: TRBJ2-5
CDR3 DNA: TGCAGTGCTAGGTTAGCGGGACGAGAGACCCAGTACTTC
CDR3 protein: CSARLAGRETQYF

clone size: many
D gene: -
V gene: TRBV20-1
J gene: TRBJ2-7
CDR3 DNA: TGCAGTGCTTATTCTTTAAGGACACGCCACGAGCAGTACTTC
CDR3 protein: CSAYSLRTRHEQYF

clone size: many
D gene: TRBD1
V gene: TRBV7-3
J gene: TRBJ1-1
CDR3 DNA: TGTGCCAGCAGCGCCACAGGGGGGGGAGGCACTGAAGCTTTCTTT
CDR3 protein: CASSATGGGGTEAFF

clone size: once
D gene: -
V gene: TRBV19
J gene: TRBJ1-5
CDR3 DNA: TGTGCCAGTAGTATTACCGGGACACGCTCCGTCAATCAGCCCCAGCATTTT
CDR3 protein: CASSITGTRSVNQPQHF

clone size: few
D gene: TRBD1
V gene: TRBV6-1
J gene: TRBJ1-1
CDR3 DNA: TGTGCCAGCAGTGAATTCGCAGGGGGGAACACTGAAGCTTTCTTT
CDR3 protein: CASSEFAGGNTEAFF

clone size: -
D gene: -
V gene: TRBV10-3
J gene: TRBJ2-7
CDR3 DNA: TGTGCCATCAGTGTCGAACGGGGTTACGAGCAGTACTTC
CDR3 protein: CAISVERGYEQYF

clone size: -
D gene: -
V gene: TRBV9
J gene: TRBJ2-5
CDR3 DNA: TGTGCCAGCAGCGGCGCTAACAATCAAGAGACCCAGTACTTC
CDR3 protein: CASSGANNQETQYF

clone size: -
D gene: -
V gene: TRBV27
J gene: TRBJ2-7
CDR3 DNA: TGTGCCAGCGCTCAGACAGGAAAAACCTACGTGCAGTACTTC
CDR3 protein: CASAQTGKTYVQYF

clone size: many
D gene: -
V gene: TRBV12-5
J gene: TRBJ2-3
CDR3 DNA: TGTGCTAGTGGTTGGGAGCAGTATTTT
CDR3 protein: CASGWEQYF

clone size: -
D gene: TRBD1
V gene: TRBV27
J gene: TRBJ2-7
CDR3 DNA: TGTGCCAGCAGCGGACGACAGGGGGTCGACGAGCAGTACTTC
CDR3 protein: CASSGRQGVDEQYF

clone size: -
D gene: -
V gene: TRBV7-8
J gene: TRBJ2-7
CDR3 DNA: TGTGCCAGCAGCTTAGCACCGTACTCCTACGAGCAGTACTTC
CDR3 protein: CASSLAPYSYEQYF

clone size: many
D gene: TRBD1
V gene: TRBV4-3
J gene: TRBJ1-2
CDR3 DNA: TGCGCCAGCAGCCAATGGGACAGGGGGCATGACTATGGCTACACCTTC
CDR3 protein: CASSQWDRGHDYGYTF

clone size: -
D gene: -
V gene: TRBV30
J gene: TRBJ1-2
CDR3 DNA: TGTGCCTGGAGTATGGGGGCGAACTATGGCTACACCTTC
CDR3 protein: CAWSMGANYGYTF

clone size: -
D gene: TRBD2
V gene: TRBV20-1
J gene: TRBJ2-7
CDR3 DNA: TGCAGTGCTAGAGATCTAGCGGGGGACTCCCACGAGCAGTACTTC
CDR3 protein: CSARDLAGDSHEQYF